The 28 T cell receptor beta chains presented below share a single source sample, sequenced in a study of cytomegalovirus exposure and HLA in healthy donors. Vbeta (60) and Jbeta (13) primers were used in the PCR. Assay used: immunoSEQ multiplex PCR; TCRdb lists only in-frame clones, some missing. The sample's table shows 55,000 or so clones. Sequences were obtained from PBMCs. Receptors originate from a woman between 45 and 65 years old in good health and CMV-seropositive.

V gene TRBV18 combines with J gene TRBJ1-2; no clear D. V was trimmed by 2 bases and J by 4 bases, leaving 8 bases between them. Germline V lookup: CDR1 KGHSH, CDR2 LQKENI. The CDR3 is 13 residues long. The CDR3 coding sequence is TGTGCCAGCTCACCAGACGGGTTCTATGGCTACACCTTC. It encodes CASSPDGFYGYTF.

This chain joins TRBV5-4 and TRBJ1-2, with 8 bases matching TRBD1. Germline CDR1 is SGHNT and CDR2 is YYREEE (reference sequence). The CDR3 loop spans 14 amino acids. The ends lost 2 bases at V and 3 bases at J; junction bases unmatched: 3. In DNA, the CDR3 is TGTGCCAGCAGCTTTGGACAGGGAGACTATGGCTACACCTTC. Protein product: CASSFGQGDYGYTF.

The chain combines TRBV18 with TRBJ1-1; 7 bases line up with TRBD1. J was trimmed by 5 bases and V by 4 bases; bases with no gene match: 16. The V gene's germline CDR1 is KGHSH and CDR2 LQKENI. This CDR3 spans 17 amino acids. CDR3 coding DNA: TGTGCCAGCTCACTCTTGGGCGGAGGGGGCGCCGGAACTGAAGCTTTCTTT. Translation: CASSLLGGGGAGTEAFF.

The J gene is TRBJ1-1, the V gene TRBV6-6; D is unclear. Trimming removed 1 base at V and 0 bases at J, with 9 bases between. From germline, CDR1 is MNHNY and CDR2 SVGAGI (reference sequence). The CDR3 spans 15 residues. The chain's CDR3 is CASSYFGDVNTEAFF. CDR3 bases: TGTGCCAGCAGTTACTTCGGGGATGTGAACACTGAAGCTTTCTTT.

V usage is TRBV7-9 and J usage is TRBJ2-7, with 7 bases identical to TRBD1. This CDR3 contains 15 residues. Germline V CDR1 and CDR2: SEHNR, FQNEAQ (reference sequence). V gave up 1 base and J gave up 1 base; unmatched junction bases: 4. This chain's CDR3 is CASSLGGGRSYEQYF. The DNA of the CDR3 is TGTGCCAGCAGCTTAGGAGGGGGCAGGTCCTACGAGCAGTACTTC.

The CDR3, as DNA: TGTGCCAGCAGCAGGCGGCAGGGGAATAATTCACCCCTCCACTTT. Protein: CASSRRQGNNSPLHF. J is TRBJ1-6 and V is TRBV5-4; maybe TRBD1 (6 bases). Between the trimmed V and J ends, which lost 4 bases and 5 bases, there was a span of 13 bases. This CDR3 comprises 15 residues. Germline loops: CDR1 SGHNT, CDR2 YYREEE (reference sequence).

The chain couples TRBV6-5 to TRBJ1-2; maybe TRBD1 (5 bases). The CDR3 has 12 amino acids. Trimming pared 11 bases from V and 0 bases from J, leaving 10 bases between. Germline V gene lookup returns CDR1 MNHEY and CDR2 SVGAGI. The CDR3 DNA reads as TGTGCCTGCCGACAGACTAACTATGGCTACACCTTC. Translated, it gives CACRQTNYGYTF.

In DNA form, the CDR3 reads TGTGCCAGCTCACCACTAGGACTAGCGGGACCGGGGCCTAAGGAGCAGTTCTTC. This encodes CASSPLGLAGPGPKEQFF. The genes are TRBV18 and TRBJ2-1; 12 nucleotides line up with TRBD2. V lost 1 base, J lost 10 bases, and 14 bases stayed unmatched. The CDR3 is 18 residues long. Germline CDR1 reads KGHSH; CDR2 reads LQKENI.

V and J are TRBV5-1 and TRBJ2-2; no definite D call. Germline CDR1 is SGHRS and CDR2 is YFSETQ. The CDR3 runs to 14 residues. With 0 bases removed from V and 4 bases from J, the gap between germline ends came to 7 bases. The CDR3 DNA is TGCGCCAGCAGCTTGGGGGCCTTCACCGGGGAGCTGTTTTTT. It codes for CASSLGAFTGELFF.

V is TRBV6-9 and J is TRBJ1-1, with TRBD1 matching over 7 bases. Germline V CDR1 and CDR2: MNHGY, SVAAGI. With 6 bases clipped from V and 7 bases from J, the junction kept 5 bases outside the gene matches. The CDR3 loop spans 12 amino acids. DNA of the CDR3: TGTGCCAGCAGAACAGGGGAGGATGAAGCTTTCTTT. This translates into CASRTGEDEAFF.

The chain carries TRBV9 and TRBJ2-5, with 7 nucleotides matching TRBD1. This CDR3 has 14 residues. The V gene end was trimmed by 3 bases and the J gene end by 1 base; junction bases not matched to a gene: 3. From germline, CDR1 is SGDLS and CDR2 YYNGEE. This chain's CDR3 is CASSATGRQETQYF. Written as DNA, the CDR3 is TGTGCCAGCAGCGCGACAGGGCGCCAAGAGACCCAGTACTTC.

The V call is TRBV6-5, the J call TRBJ1-3; D unresolved. Deletions cut 6 bases from V and 0 bases from J, with 9 bases between. Per the germline V gene, CDR1 is MNHEY and CDR2 is SVGAGI. The CDR3 is 14 amino acids. For the CDR3, the DNA is TGTGCCAGCAGACCCGGGAGCTCTGGAAACACCATATATTTT. The encoded protein is CASRPGSSGNTIYF.

CDR3 nucleotide sequence: TGTGCCAGTAGGACCACGGGGGGTGGCAGCACTGAAGCTTTCTTT. It translates to CASRTTGGGSTEAFF. The chain uses TRBV19 and TRBJ1-1, with D possibly being TRBD1 (5 bases). In germline, CDR1 is LNHDA, CDR2 SQIVND (reference sequence). The CDR3 contains 15 residues. V gave up 6 bases and J gave up 4 bases, with 18 bases separating them.

The genes are TRBV6-1 and TRBJ2-7; TRBD1 matches 7 bases. The CDR3 runs to 15 residues. Trimming at V came to 5 bases and at J to 2 bases, leaving 9 bases not matched to a gene. The germline CDR1 and CDR2 sequences are MNHNS and SASEGT. DNA of the CDR3: TGTGCCAGCAGTACCCGGGACAGCAAGACCTACGAGCAGTACTTC. It codes for CASSTRDSKTYEQYF.

V gene TRBV7-2 combines with J gene TRBJ2-7, with 14 bases that match TRBD2. The CDR3 runs to 17 residues. Germline CDR1 SGHTA, CDR2 FQGNSA. V gave up 5 bases and J gave up 3 bases; unmatched junction bases: 9. CDR3 in DNA: TGTGCCAGCAGCCCTCCGGGACTAGCGGGGGCCAGCTACGAGCAGTACTTC. It translates to CASSPPGLAGASYEQYF.

The genes are TRBV18 and TRBJ2-1, with unresolved D. CDR1 is KGHSH, CDR2 LQKENI, per germline. The germline V and J ends were trimmed by 3 bases and 0 bases, with 15 bases remaining between them. CDR3 length equals 17 residues. The CDR3 protein is CASSPPHSLSSYNEQFF. The CDR3 DNA follows: TGTGCCAGCTCACCCCCCCATTCCCTCAGCTCCTACAATGAGCAGTTCTTC.

Turning to this clone: One junction end does not reproduce the germline sequence, and a read error may be involved. CDR3 amino acids: CASSLAGSSYNEQFF. Written as DNA, the CDR3 is TGTGCCAGCAGTTTAGCGGGTAGCTCCTACAATGAGCAGTTCTTC. The chain recombines TRBV13 with TRBJ2-1, with 7 bases identical to TRBD2. Looked up from germline, CDR1 is PRHDT and CDR2 is FYEKMQ (reference sequence). This CDR3 comprises 15 residues.

The gene calls are TRBV13 and TRBJ1-3; D perhaps matches TRBD1 (5 bases). The CDR3 is 15 residues long. Trimming stripped 3 bases from V and 4 bases from J, with 13 bases between. Germline lookup yields CDR1 PRHDT and CDR2 FYEKMQ (reference sequence). The CDR3 coding sequence is TGTGCCAGCAGCTTGCAGGGTTTTACAGGAAACACCATATATTTT. This encodes CASSLQGFTGNTIYF.

The chain carries TRBV28 and TRBJ1-1; the match to TRBD1 covers 8 bases. Trimming cost V 5 bases and J 1 base; bases outside gene matches: 6. CDR1 and CDR2 (germline): MDHEN, SYDVKM. The CDR3 is 15 amino acids. CDR3 DNA: TGTGCCAGCAGTGGCCCAGGACAGGGGAACACTGAAGCTTTCTTT. It encodes CASSGPGQGNTEAFF.

The CDR3 region is CASSLEGSNQPQHF. The CDR3 coding sequence is TGTGCCAGCAGTTTAGAGGGTTCCAATCAGCCCCAGCATTTT. J is TRBJ1-5 and V is TRBV28; D is unclear. Germline CDR1 is MDHEN and CDR2 is SYDVKM. This CDR3 spans 14 amino acids. The V end was cut by 2 bases, the J end by 3 bases, with 8 bases between.

This chain uses TRBV7-9 with TRBJ2-7; D is possibly TRBD2 (5 bases). V shed 5 bases and J shed 5 bases, with 22 bases lying between them. From germline, CDR1 is SEHNR and CDR2 FQNEAQ (reference sequence). This CDR3 is 16 amino acids long. The CDR3 region has the DNA TGTGCCAGCAGCCAGCCCGGGTGGGCGGCGGGCAACGAGCAGTACTTC. It encodes CASSQPGWAAGNEQYF.

The chain combines TRBV10-3 with TRBJ1-6, with TRBD1 as a possible D gene (5 bases). The CDR3 is made up of 14 amino acids. V was pared by 4 bases and J by 10 bases, with 14 bases between. Germline V gives CDR1 ENHRY, CDR2 SYGVKD. This chain's CDR3 is CAISGGERGSPLHF. The CDR3 DNA sequence: TGTGCCATCAGTGGGGGGGAACGGGGATCACCCCTCCACTTT.

The gene calls are TRBV28 and TRBJ2-3; D gene ambiguous. Germline V gives CDR1 MDHEN, CDR2 SYDVKM. Deletions cut 7 bases from V and 2 bases from J, with 16 bases between. The CDR3 runs to 15 residues. Here the CDR3 DNA reads TGTGCCAGCACCCTGGAATTAGCCGCCACAGATACGCAGTATTTT. Its translation: CASTLELAATDTQYF.

The chain is built from TRBV10-3 and TRBJ2-3; 7 nucleotides match TRBD2. The CDR3 contains 17 residues. The junction had 13 bases not matched to a gene; V was cut back by 3 bases and J by 4 bases. From germline, CDR1 is ENHRY and CDR2 SYGVKD. The chain's CDR3 is CAISDRWGEGSADTQYF. CDR3 DNA sequence: TGTGCCATCAGTGACCGGTGGGGGGAGGGTAGCGCAGATACGCAGTATTTT.

The rearrangement joins TRBV11-2 to TRBJ1-1, with 8 positions matching TRBD1. The ends lost 5 bases at V and 0 bases at J; junction bases unmatched: 11. This CDR3 spans 17 amino acids. In germline, CDR1 is SGHAT, CDR2 FQNNGV. CDR3 DNA: TGTGCCAGCAGCCAAGGGACAGGAGTTTTAATGAACACTGAAGCTTTCTTT. Translation gives CASSQGTGVLMNTEAFF.

The rearrangement joins TRBV6-5 to TRBJ1-4, with no clear D. This CDR3 contains 13 residues. Germline assignment: CDR1 MNHEY and CDR2 SVGAGI. Trimming stripped 5 bases from V and 0 bases from J, with 4 bases between. This chain's CDR3 is CASSLTTNEKLFF. DNA for the CDR3: TGTGCCAGCAGTCTTACAACTAATGAAAAACTGTTTTTT.

The V and J genes are TRBV6-6 and TRBJ2-1, with 7 bases aligning to TRBD2. This CDR3 is 14 amino acids long. Germline CDR1 reads MNHNY; CDR2 reads SVGAGI (reference sequence). Unmatched junction bases numbered 9, after V lost 6 bases and J lost 7 bases. The CDR3 DNA sequence: TGTGCCAGCAGCCGAGGTAGTAGCGGGAATGAGCAGTTCTTC. This gives the protein CASSRGSSGNEQFF.

The chain uses TRBV6-1 and TRBJ1-1; maybe TRBD1 (6 bases). Germline V gene sequence: CDR1 MNHNS, CDR2 SASEGT. The CDR3 spans 13 residues. V lost 7 bases to trimming and J lost 1 base, with 10 bases between them. CDR3 protein: CASIGTPNTEAFF. CDR3 nucleotide sequence: TGTGCCAGCATCGGGACACCGAACACTGAAGCTTTCTTT.